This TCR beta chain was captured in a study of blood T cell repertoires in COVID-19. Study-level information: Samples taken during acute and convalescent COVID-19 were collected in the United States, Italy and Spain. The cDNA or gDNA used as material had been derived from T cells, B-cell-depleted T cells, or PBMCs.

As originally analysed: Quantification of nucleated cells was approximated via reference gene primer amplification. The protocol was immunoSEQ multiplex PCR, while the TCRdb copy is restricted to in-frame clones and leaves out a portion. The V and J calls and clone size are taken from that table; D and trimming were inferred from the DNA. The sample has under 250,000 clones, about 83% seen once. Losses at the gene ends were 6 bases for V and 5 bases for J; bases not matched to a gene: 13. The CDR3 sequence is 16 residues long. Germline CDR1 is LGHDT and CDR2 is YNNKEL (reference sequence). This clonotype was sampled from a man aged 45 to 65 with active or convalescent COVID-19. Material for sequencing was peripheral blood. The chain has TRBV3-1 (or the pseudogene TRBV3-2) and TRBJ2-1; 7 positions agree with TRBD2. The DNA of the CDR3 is TGTGCCAGCAGACCGACTGCGGGACTACCGGACAATGAGCAGTTCTTC. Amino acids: CASRPTAGLPDNEQFF.